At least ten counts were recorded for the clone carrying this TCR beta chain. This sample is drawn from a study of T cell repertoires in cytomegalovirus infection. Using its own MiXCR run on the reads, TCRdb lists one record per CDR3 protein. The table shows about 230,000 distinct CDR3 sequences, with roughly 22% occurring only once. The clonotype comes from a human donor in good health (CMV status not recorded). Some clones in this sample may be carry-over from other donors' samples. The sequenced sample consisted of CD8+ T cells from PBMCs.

Here the CDR3 reads CASSLTPAGFLGNQPQHF. In DNA form, the CDR3 reads TGTGCCAGCAGTTTAACCCCCGCGGGTTTTCTTGGTAATCAGCCCCAGCATTTT. The chain carries TRBV28 and TRBJ1-5; the D is unclear. Germline V gene data show CDR1 as MDHEN and CDR2 as SYDVKM. This CDR3 has 18 amino acids. V lost 2 bases to trimming and J lost 4 bases, with 21 bases between them. Combining the CDR3 with reference TRBV28 and TRBJ1-5 gives the whole variable domain DVKVTQSSRYLVKRTGEKVFLECVQDMDHENMFWYRQDPGLGLRLIYFSYDVKMKEKGDIPEGYSVSREKKERFSLILESASTNQTSMYLCASSLTPAGFLGNQPQHFGDGTRLSIL.